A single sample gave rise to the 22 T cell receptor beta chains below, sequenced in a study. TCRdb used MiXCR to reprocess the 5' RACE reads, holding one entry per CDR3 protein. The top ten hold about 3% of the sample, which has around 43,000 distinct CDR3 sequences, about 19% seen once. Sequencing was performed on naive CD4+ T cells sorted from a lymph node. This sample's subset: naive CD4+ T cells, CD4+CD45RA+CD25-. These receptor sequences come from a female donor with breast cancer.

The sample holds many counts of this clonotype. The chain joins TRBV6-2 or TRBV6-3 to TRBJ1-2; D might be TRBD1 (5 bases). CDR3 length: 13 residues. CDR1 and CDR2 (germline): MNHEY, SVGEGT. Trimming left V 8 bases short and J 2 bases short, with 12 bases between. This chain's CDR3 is CASGTSRNYGYTF. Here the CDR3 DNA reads TGTGCCAGCGGGACTTCCCGAAACTATGGCTACACCTTC.

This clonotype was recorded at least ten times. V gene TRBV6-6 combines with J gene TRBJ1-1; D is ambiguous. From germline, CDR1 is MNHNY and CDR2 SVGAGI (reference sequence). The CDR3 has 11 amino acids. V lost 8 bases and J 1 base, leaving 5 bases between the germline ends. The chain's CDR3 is CASGRNTEAFF. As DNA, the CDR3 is TGTGCCAGCGGAAGGAACACTGAAGCTTTCTTT.

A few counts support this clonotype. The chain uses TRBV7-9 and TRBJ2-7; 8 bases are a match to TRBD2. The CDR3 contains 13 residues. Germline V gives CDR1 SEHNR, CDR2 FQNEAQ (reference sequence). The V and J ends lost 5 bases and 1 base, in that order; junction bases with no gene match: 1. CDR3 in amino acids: CASSASGSYEQYF. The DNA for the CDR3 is TGTGCCAGCAGCGCTAGCGGGTCCTACGAGCAGTACTTC.

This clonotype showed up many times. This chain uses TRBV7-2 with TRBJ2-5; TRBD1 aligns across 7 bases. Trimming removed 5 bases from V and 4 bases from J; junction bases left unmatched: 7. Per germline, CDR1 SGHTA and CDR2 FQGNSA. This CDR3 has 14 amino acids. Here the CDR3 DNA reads TGTGCCAGCAGCACGAATCCAGGGGGAGAGACCCAGTACTTC. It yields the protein CASSTNPGGETQYF.

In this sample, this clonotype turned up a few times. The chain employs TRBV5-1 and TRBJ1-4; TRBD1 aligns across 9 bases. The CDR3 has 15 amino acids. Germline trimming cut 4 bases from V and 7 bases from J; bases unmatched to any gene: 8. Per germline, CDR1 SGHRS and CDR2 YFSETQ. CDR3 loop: CASSASGTGSEKLFF. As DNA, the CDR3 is TGCGCCAGCAGCGCATCCGGGACAGGGAGTGAAAAACTGTTTTTT.

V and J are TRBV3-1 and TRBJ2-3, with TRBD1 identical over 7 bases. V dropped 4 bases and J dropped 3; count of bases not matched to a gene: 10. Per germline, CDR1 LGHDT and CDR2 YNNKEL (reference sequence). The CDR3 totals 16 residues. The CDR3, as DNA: TGTGCCAGCAGCCCGAGGAAGGGGGCCCGAACAGATACGCAGTATTTT. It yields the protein CASSPRKGARTDTQYF.

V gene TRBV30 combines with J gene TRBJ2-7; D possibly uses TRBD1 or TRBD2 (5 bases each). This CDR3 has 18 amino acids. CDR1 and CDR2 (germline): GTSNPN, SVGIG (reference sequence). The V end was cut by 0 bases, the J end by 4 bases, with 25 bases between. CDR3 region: CAWSVLLFRDERWYEQYF. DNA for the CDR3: TGTGCCTGGAGTGTACTACTGTTCCGGGACGAGAGGTGGTACGAGCAGTACTTC.

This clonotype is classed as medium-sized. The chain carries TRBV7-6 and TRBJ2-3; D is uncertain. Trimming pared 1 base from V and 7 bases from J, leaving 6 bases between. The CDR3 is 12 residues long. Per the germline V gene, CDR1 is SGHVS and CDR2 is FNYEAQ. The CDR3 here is CASSLEGHTQYF. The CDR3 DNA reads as TGTGCCAGCAGCTTAGAGGGTCATACGCAGTATTTT.

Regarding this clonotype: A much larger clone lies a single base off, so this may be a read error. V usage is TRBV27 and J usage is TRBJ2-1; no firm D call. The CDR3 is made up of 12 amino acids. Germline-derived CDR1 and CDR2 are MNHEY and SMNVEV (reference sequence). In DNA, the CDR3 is TGTGCCAGCAGGCGGCTTGGCCAGAAGCAGATCTTC. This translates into CASRRLGQKQIF.

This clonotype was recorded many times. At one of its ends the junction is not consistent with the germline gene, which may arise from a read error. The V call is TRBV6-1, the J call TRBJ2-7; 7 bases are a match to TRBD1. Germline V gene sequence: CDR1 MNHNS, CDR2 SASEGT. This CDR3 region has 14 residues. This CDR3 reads CASTRTGLSYEQYF. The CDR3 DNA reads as TGTGCGAGCACAAGGACAGGATTATCCTACGAGCAGTACTTC.

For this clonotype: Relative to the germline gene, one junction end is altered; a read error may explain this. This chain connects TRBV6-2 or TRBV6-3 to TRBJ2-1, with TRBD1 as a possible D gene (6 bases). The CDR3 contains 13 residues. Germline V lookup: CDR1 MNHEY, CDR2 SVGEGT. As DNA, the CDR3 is TGTGCCGGCAGATTGGACAGTTACAATGAGCAGTTCTTC. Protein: CAGRLDSYNEQFF.

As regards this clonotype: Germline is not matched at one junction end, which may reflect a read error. The DNA of the CDR3 is TGCAGTGCCAGAGATGGTCCGGGCGGGAGGGCCGGAACAGATACGCAGTATTTT. It translates to CSARDGPGGRAGTDTQYF. V gene TRBV20-1 combines with J gene TRBJ2-3; 9 positions agree with TRBD2. The CDR3 covers 18 residues. CDR1 is DFQATT and CDR2 is SNEGSKA in the germline V gene (reference sequence).

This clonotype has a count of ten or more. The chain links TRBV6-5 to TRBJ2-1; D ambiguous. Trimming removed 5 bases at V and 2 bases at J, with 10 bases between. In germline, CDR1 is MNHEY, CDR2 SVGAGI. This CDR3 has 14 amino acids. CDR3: CASSRPYPYNEQFF. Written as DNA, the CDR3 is TGTGCCAGCAGTCGTCCCTACCCCTACAATGAGCAGTTCTTC.

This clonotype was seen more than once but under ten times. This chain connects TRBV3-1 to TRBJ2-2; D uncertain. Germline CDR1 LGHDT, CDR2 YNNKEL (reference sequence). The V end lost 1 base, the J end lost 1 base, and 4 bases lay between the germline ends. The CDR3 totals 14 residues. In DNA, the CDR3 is TGTGCCAGCAGCCAAGTCCAGAACACCGGGGAGCTGTTTTTT. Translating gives CASSQVQNTGELFF.

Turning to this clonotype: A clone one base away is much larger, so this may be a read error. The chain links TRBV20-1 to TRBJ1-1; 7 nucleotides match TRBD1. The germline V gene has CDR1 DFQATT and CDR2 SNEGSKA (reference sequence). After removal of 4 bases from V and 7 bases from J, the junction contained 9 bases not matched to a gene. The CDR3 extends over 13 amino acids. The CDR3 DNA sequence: TGCAGTGCTATAGGGACAGAGAGGATTGAAGCTTTCTTT. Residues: CSAIGTERIEAFF.

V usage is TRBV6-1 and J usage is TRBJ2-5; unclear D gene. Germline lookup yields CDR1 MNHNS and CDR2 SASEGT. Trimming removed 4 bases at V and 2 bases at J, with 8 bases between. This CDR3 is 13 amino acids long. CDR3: CASSVSAQETQYF. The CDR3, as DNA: TGTGCCAGCAGTGTGTCAGCTCAAGAGACCCAGTACTTC.

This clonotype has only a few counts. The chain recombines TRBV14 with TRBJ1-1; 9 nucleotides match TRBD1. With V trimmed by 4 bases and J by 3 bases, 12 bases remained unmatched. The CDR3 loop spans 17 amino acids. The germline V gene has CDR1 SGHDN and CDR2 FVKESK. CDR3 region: CASSPLGTGMGDTEAFF. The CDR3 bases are TGTGCCAGCAGCCCCCTTGGGACAGGGATGGGGGACACTGAAGCTTTCTTT.

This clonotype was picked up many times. The CDR3 sequence is CASSYSSHRGIPYEQYF. CDR3 in DNA: TGTGCCAGCAGTTACTCCAGTCACAGGGGTATCCCCTACGAGCAGTACTTC. V usage is TRBV6-5 and J usage is TRBJ2-7, with TRBD1 matching 7 bases. The germline gives CDR1 MNHEY, CDR2 SVGAGI. The CDR3 has 17 amino acids. V lost 0 bases and J lost 2; bases outside the gene matches: 10.

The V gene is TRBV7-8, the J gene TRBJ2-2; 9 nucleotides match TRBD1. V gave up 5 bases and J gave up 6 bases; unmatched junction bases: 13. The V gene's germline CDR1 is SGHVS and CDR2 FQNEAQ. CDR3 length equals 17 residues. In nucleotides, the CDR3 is TGTGCCAGCAGCCCGATGAGTTGGACAGGGGCCGCCGGGGAGCTGTTTTTT. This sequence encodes CASSPMSWTGAAGELFF. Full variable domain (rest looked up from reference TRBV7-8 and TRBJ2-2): GAGVSQSPRYKVAKRGQDVALRCDPISGHVSLFWYQQALGQGPEFLTYFQNEAQLDKSGLPSDRFFAERPEGSVSTLKIQRTQQEDSAVYLCASSPMSWTGAAGELFFGEGSRLTVL.

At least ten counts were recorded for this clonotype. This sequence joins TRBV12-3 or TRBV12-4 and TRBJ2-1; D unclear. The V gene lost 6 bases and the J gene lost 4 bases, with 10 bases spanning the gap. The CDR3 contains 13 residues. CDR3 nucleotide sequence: TGTGCCAGCAGCATCAGACGGTACAATGAGCAGTTCTTC. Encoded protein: CASSIRRYNEQFF.

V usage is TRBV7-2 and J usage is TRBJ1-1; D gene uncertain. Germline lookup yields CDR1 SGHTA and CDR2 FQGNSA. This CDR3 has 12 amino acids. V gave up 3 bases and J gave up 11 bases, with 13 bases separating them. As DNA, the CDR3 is TGTGCCAGCAGCTTTGTAAGGACTTTGGCTTTCTTT. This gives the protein CASSFVRTLAFF.

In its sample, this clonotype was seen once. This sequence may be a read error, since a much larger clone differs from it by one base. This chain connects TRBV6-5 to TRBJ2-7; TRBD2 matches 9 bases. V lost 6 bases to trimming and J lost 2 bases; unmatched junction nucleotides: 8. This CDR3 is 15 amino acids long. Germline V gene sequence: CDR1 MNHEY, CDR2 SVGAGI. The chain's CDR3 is CASRYGASGAYEQYF. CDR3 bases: TGTGCCAGCAGATACGGGGCTAGCGGGGCCTACGAGCAGTACTTC.